This T cell receptor (beta chain) was captured in a study of blood T cell repertoires in COVID-19. Background on the study: Researchers got acute and convalescent COVID-19 samples from the United States, Italy and Spain. The analysed material was cDNA or gDNA that came from T cells, B-cell-depleted T cells, or PBMCs.

Germline V lookup: CDR1 LGHDT, CDR2 YNNKEL (reference sequence). J gave up 2 bases and V 3 bases, and 7 bases lay outside the gene matches. The CDR3 has 16 residues. Per the authors' pipeline: For nucleated cells, counts were estimated from reference gene primer amplification. Here immunoSEQ multiplex PCR was the method, and the copy in TCRdb shows in-frame clones only, minus some. V, J and clone size were drawn from that table, and D and trimming were deduced from the DNA. The sample shows about 260,000 clones, less than 85% of them seen only once. The V and J genes are TRBV3-1 (or the pseudogene TRBV3-2) and TRBJ2-3; 8 nucleotides line up with TRBD2. Input material: peripheral blood. The clonotype comes from a man in his sixties who had recovered from COVID-19. DNA for the CDR3: TGTGCCAGCAGCCACCACCGGGAGGGCGCCACAGATACGCAGTATTTT. Translated: CASSHHREGATDTQYF.